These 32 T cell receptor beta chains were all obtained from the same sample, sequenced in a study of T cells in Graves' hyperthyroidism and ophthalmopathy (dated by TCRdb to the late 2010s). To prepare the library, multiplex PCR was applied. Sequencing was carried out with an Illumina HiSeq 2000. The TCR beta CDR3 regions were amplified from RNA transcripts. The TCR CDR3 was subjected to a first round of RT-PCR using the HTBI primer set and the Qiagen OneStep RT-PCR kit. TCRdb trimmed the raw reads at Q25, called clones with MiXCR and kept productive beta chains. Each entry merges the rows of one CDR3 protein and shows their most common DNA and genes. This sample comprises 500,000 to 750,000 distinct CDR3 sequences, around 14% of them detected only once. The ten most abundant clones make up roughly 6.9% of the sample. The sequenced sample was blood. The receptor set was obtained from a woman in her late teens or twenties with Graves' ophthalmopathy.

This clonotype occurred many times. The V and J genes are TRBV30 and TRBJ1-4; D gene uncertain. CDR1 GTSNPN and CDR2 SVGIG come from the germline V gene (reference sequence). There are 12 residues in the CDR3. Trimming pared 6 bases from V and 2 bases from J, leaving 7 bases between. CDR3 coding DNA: TGTGCCTGCAGGTGGACTAATGAAAAACTGTTTTTT. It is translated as CACRWTNEKLFF.

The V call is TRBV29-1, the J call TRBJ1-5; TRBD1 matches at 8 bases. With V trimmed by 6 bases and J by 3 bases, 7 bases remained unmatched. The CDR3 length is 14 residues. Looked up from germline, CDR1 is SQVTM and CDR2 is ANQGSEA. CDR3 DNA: TGCAGCGTCGCTGGGACAGGTTACAATCAGCCCCAGCATTTT. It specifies CSVAGTGYNQPQHF.

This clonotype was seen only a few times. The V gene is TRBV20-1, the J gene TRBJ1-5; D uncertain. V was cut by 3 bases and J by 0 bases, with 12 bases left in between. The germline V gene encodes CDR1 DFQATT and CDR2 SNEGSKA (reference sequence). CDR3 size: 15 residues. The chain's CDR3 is CSASPGFYSNQPQHF. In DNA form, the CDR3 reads TGCAGTGCTAGTCCTGGCTTTTATAGCAATCAGCCCCAGCATTTT.

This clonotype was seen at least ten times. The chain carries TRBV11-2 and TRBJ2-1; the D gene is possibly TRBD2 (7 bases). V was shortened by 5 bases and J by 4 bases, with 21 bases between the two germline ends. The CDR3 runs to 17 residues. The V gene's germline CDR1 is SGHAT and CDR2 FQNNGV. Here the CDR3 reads CASSRRGAQGLYNEQFF. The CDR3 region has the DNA TGTGCCAGCAGCCGACGGGGGGCCCAGGGGCTTTACAATGAGCAGTTCTTC.

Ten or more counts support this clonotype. CDR3 sequence: CASSHAGGSNYGYTF. CDR3 DNA sequence: TGTGCCAGCAGCCACGCAGGGGGATCTAACTATGGCTACACCTTC. The gene calls are TRBV3-1 and TRBJ1-2, with 7 bases aligning to TRBD1. The germline gives CDR1 LGHDT, CDR2 YNNKEL (reference sequence). V dropped 3 bases and J dropped 0; count of bases not matched to a gene: 4. This CDR3 has 15 residues.

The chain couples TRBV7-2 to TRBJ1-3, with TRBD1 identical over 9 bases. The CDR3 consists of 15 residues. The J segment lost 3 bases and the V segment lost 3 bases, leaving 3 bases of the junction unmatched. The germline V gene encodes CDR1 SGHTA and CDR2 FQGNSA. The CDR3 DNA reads TGTGCCAGCAGCTTCTCGACAGGGGGTGGAAACACCATATATTTT. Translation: CASSFSTGGGNTIYF.

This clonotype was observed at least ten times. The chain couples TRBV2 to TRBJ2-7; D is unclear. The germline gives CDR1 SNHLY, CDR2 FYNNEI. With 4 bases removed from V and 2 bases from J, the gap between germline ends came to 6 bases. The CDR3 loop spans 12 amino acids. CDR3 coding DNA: TGTGCCAGCAGTGTTGGTGCCTACGAGCAGTACTTC. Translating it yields CASSVGAYEQYF. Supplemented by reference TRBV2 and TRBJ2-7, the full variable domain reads EPEVTQTPSHQVTQMGQEVILRCVPISNHLYFYWYRQILGQKVEFLVSFYNNEISEKSEIFDDQFSVERPDGSNFTLKIRSTKLEDSAMYFCASSVGAYEQYFGPGTRLTVT.

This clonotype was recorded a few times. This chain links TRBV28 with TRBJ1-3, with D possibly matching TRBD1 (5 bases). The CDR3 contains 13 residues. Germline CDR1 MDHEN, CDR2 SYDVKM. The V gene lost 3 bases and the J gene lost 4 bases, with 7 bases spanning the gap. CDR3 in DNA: TGTGCCAGCAGTTTGGGGGTCGGAAACACCATATATTTT. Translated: CASSLGVGNTIYF.

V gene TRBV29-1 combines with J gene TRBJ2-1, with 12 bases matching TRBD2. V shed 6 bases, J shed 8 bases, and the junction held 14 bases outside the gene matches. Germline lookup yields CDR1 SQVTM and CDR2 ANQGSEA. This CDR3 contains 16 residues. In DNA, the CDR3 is TGCAGCGTAGAACCGCGGACTAGCGGGAAGTACGATGAGCAGTTCTTC. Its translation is CSVEPRTSGKYDEQFF.

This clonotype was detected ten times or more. This CDR3 is CASSSSGEGPYEQYF. The CDR3 DNA reads TGTGCCAGCAGTTCCAGCGGAGAGGGCCCCTACGAGCAGTACTTC. The chain recombines TRBV28 with TRBJ2-7; weak D call: TRBD2 (5 bases). The CDR3 has 15 residues. The germline V gene has CDR1 MDHEN and CDR2 SYDVKM. V was clipped by 4 bases and J by 2 bases, with 15 bases between them.

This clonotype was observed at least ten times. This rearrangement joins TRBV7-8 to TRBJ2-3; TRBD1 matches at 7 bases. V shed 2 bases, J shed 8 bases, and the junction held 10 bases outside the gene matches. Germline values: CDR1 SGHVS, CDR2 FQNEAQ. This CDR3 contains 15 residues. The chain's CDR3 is CASSLSLGQAGTQYF. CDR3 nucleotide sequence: TGTGCCAGCAGCTTATCTCTCGGACAGGCGGGTACGCAGTATTTT.

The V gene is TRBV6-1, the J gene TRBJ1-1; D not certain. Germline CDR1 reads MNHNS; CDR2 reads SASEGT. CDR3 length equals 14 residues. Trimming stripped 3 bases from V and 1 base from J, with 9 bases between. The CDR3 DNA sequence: TGTGCCAGCAGTGAGGTCTCAGCGAACACTGAAGCTTTCTTT. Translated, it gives CASSEVSANTEAFF.

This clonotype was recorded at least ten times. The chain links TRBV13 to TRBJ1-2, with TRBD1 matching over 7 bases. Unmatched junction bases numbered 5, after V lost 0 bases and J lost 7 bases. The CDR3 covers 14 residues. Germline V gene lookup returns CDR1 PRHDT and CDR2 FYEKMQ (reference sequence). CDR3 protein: CASSLGTGVLGYTF. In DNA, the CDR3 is TGTGCCAGCAGCTTAGGTACAGGGGTCCTTGGCTACACCTTC. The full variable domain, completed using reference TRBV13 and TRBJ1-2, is AAGVIQSPRHLIKEKRETATLKCYPIPRHDTVYWYQQGPGQDPQFLISFYEKMQSDKGSIPDRFSAQQFSDYHSELNMSSLELGDSALYFCASSLGTGVLGYTFGSGTRLTVV.

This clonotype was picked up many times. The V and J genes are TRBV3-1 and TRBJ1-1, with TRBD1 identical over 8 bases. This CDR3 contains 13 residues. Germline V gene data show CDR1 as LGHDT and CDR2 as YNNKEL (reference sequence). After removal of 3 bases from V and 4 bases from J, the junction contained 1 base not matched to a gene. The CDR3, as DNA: TGTGCCAGCAGCCAGACAGGGGTCACTGAAGCTTTCTTT. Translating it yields CASSQTGVTEAFF. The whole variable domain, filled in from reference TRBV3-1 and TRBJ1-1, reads DTAVSQTPKYLVTQMGNDKSIKCEQNLGHDTMYWYKQDSKKFLKIMFSYNNKELIINETVPNRFSPKSPDKAHLNLHINSLELGDSAVYFCASSQTGVTEAFFGQGTRLTVV.

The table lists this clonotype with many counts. CDR3 in DNA: TGTGCCAGCAGTCCACCACCGACTAGCTCCTCGGAGACCCAGTACTTC. Protein: CASSPPPTSSSETQYF. The rearrangement uses TRBV27 and TRBJ2-5; 7 nucleotides line up with TRBD2. The CDR3 loop spans 16 amino acids. Trimming took 5 bases from V and 5 from J; bases not matched to a gene: 14. CDR1 and CDR2 (germline): MNHEY, SMNVEV (reference sequence).

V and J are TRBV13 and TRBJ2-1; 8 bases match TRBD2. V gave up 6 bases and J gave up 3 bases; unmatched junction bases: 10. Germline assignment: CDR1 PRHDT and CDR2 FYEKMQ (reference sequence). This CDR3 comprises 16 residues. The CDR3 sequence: CASSSRTSRSYNEQFF. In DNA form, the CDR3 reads TGTGCCAGCAGTTCTCGGACTAGCAGGAGCTACAATGAGCAGTTCTTC.

CDR3 sequence reads: CASSPYGGGDTEAFF. CDR3 nucleotides: TGTGCCAGCAGCCCCTACGGCGGAGGTGACACTGAAGCTTTCTTT. The chain is built from TRBV7-3 and TRBJ1-1, with D uncertain. This CDR3 spans 15 amino acids. Germline values: CDR1 SGHTA, CDR2 FQGTGA. V lost 5 bases to trimming and J lost 3 bases, with 16 bases between them. The full variable domain, with the rest looked up from reference TRBV7-3 and TRBJ1-1, is GAGVSQTPSNKVTEKGKYVELRCDPISGHTALYWYRQSLGQGPEFLIYFQGTGAADDSGLPNDRFFAVRPEGSVSTLKIQRTERGDSAVYLCASSPYGGGDTEAFFGQGTRLTVV.

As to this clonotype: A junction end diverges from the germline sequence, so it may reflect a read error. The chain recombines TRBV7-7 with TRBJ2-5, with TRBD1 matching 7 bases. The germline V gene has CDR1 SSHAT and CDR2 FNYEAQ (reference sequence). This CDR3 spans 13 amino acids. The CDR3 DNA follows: TGTGCTAGCAGCCTAGACAGGGATGAGACCCAGTACTTC. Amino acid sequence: CASSLDRDETQYF.

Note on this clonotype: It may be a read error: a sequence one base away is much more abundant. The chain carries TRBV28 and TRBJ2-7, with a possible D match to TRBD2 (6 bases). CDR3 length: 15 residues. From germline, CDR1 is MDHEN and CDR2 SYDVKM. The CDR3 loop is CASSLTLSGSYEQHF. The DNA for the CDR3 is TGTGCCAGCAGTTTAACCCTTAGCGGCTCCTACGAGCAGCACTTC.

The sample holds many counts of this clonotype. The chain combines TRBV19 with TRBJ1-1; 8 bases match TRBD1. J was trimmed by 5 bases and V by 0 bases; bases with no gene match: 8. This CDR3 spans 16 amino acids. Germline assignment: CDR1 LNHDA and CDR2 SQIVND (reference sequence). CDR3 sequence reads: CASSIEWQGARTEAFF. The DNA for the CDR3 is TGTGCCAGTAGTATAGAATGGCAGGGGGCGAGGACTGAAGCTTTCTTT.

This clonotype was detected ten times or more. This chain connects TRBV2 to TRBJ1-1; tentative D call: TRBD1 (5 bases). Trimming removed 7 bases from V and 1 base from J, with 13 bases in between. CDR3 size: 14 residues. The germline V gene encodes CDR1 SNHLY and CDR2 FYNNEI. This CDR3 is CASKGTGSNTEAFF. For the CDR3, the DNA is TGTGCCAGCAAGGGGACTGGCTCGAACACTGAAGCTTTCTTT.

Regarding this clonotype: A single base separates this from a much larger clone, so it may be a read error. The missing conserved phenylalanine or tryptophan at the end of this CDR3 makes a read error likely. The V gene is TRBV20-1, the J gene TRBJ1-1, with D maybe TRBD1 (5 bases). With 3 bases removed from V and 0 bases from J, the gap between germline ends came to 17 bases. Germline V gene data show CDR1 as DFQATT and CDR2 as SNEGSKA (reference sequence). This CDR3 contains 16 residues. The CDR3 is CSARGTLQLMNTEAFS. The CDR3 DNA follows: TGCAGTGCTAGGGGGACGTTACAGCTAATGAACACTGAAGCTTTCTCT.

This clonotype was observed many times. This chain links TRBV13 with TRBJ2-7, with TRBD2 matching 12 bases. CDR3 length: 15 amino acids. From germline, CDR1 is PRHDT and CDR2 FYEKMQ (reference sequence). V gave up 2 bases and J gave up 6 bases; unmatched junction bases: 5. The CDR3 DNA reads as TGTGCCAGCAGCTTACCCCCTAGCGGGAGGGGCGAGCAGTACTTC. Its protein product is CASSLPPSGRGEQYF.

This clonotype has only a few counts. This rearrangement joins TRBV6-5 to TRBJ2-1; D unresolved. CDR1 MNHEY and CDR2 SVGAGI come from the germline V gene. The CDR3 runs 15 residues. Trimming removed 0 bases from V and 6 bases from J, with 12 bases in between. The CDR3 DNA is TGTGCCAGCAGTTACTCCTCGCGTGCCGCCAATGAGCAGTTCTTC. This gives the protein CASSYSSRAANEQFF.

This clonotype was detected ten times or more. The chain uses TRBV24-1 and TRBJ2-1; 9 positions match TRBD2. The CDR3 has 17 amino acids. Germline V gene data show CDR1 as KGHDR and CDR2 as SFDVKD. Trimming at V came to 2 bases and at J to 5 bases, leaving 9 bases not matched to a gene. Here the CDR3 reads CATSDYPSGTGHNEQFF. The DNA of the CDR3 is TGTGCCACCAGTGATTATCCTAGCGGGACGGGCCACAATGAGCAGTTCTTC.

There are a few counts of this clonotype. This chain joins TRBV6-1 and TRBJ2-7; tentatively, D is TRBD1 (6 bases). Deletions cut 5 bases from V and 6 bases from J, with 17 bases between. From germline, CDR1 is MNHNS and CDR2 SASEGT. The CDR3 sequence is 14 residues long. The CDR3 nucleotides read TGTGCCAGCAGTCCTCTGCCACAGGGAAGCGAGCAGTACTTC. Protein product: CASSPLPQGSEQYF.

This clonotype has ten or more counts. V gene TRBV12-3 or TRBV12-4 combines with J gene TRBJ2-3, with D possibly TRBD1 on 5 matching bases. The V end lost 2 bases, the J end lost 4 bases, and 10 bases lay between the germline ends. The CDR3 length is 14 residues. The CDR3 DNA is TGTGCCAGCAGTTTACTAGGGGTGGCAGATACGCAGTATTTT. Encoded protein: CASSLLGVADTQYF.

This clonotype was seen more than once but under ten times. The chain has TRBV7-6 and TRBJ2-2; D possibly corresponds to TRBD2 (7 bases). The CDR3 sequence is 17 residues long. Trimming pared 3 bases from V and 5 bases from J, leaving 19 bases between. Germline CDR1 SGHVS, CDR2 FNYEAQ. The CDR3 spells CASSLPSGGMGTGELFF. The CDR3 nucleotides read TGTGCCAGCAGCTTGCCCTCGGGGGGCATGGGGACCGGGGAGCTGTTTTTT.

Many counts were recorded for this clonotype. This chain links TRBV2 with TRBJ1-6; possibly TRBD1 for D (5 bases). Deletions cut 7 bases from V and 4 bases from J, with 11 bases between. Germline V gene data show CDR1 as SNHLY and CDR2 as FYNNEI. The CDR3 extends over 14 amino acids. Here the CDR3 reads CASTEQDYNSPLHF. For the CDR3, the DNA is TGTGCCAGCACGGAACAGGATTATAATTCACCCCTCCACTTT.

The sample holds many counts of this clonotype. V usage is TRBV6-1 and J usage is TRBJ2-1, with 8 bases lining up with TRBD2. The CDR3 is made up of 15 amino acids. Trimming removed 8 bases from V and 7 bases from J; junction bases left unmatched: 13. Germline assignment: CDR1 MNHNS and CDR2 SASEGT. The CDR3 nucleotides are TGTGCCAGCGCCCGGGGGGGGCCCCCAACGAATGAGCAGTTCTTC. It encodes CASARGGPPTNEQFF.

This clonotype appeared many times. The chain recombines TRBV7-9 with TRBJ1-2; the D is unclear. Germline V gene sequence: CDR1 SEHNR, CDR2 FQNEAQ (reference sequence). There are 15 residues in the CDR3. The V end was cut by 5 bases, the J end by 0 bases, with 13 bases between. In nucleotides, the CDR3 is TGTGCCAGCAGCCCGAGTGGAGGAGCTAACTATGGCTACACCTTC. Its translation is CASSPSGGANYGYTF.

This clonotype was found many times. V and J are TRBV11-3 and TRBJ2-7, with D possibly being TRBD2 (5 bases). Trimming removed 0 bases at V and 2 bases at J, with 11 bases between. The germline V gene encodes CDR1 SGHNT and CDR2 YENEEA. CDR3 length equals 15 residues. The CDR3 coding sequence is TGTGCCAGCAGCTTAGAGGGGAGACCTACCTACGAGCAGTACTTC. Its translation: CASSLEGRPTYEQYF.